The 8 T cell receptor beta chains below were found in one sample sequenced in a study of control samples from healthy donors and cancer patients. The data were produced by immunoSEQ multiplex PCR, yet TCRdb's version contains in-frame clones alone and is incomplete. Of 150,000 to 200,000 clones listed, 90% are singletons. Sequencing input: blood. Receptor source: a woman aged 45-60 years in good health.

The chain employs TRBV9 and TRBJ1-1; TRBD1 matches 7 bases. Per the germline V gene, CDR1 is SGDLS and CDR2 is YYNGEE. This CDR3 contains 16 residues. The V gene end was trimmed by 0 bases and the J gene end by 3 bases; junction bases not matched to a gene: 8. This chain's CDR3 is CASSVGVGRGDTEAFF. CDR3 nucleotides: TGTGCCAGCAGCGTAGGGGTCGGCAGGGGGGACACTGAAGCTTTCTTT.

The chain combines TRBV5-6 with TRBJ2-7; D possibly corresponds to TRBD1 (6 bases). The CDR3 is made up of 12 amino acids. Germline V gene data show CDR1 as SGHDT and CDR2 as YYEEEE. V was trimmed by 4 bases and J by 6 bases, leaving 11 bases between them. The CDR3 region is CASSPSGAEQYF. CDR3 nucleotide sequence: TGTGCCAGCAGCCCCTCAGGGGCCGAGCAGTACTTC.

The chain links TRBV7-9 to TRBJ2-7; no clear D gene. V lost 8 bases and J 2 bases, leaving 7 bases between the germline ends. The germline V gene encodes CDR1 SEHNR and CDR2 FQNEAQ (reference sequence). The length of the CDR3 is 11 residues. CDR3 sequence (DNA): TGTGCCAGCGTCTCCCCCTACGAGCAGTACTTC. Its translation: CASVSPYEQYF.

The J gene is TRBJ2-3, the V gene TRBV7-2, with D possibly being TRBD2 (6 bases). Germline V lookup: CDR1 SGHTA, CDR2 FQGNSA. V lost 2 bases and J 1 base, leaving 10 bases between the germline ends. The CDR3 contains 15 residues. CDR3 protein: CASSLRRGGTDTQYF. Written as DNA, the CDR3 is TGTGCCAGCAGCTTAAGGCGGGGAGGCACAGATACGCAGTATTTT.

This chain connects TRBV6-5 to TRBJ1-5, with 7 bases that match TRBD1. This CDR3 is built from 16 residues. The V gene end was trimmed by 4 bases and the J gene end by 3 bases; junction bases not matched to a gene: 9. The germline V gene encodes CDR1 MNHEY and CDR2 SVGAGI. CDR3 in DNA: TGTGCCAGCAGTTCTCGACAGGGCCCCGTCAATCAGCCCCAGCATTTT. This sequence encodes CASSSRQGPVNQPQHF.

The CDR3 nucleotides read TGTGCCAGCAGCTTAGTGGTTCCCGAAGCTTTCTTT. The encoded protein is CASSLVVPEAFF. The chain combines TRBV11-2 with TRBJ1-1; D ambiguous. The CDR3 contains 12 residues. The ends were cut back, 1 base at V and 8 bases at J, with 8 bases in the middle. Looked up from germline, CDR1 is SGHAT and CDR2 is FQNNGV.

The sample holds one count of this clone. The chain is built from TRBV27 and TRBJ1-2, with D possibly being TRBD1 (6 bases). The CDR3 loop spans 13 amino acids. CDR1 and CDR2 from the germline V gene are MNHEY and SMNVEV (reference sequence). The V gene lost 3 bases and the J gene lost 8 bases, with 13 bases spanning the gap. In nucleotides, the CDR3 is TGTGCCAGCAGTTTCAGGGGAGGGGAAGGCTACACCTTC. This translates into CASSFRGGEGYTF.

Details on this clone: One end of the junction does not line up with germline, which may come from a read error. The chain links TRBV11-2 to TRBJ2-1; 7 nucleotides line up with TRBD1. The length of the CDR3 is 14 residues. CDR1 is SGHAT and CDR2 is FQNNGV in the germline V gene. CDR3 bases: TGTGCCAGCACCTTACCGACAGGGCTGCATGAGCAGTTCTTC. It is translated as CASTLPTGLHEQFF.